Here is one T cell receptor beta chain with its context. Its antigen is still unknown. The entry originates in a study of neoadjuvant anti-PD-1 for oral cavity cancer. Study details: Non-progressing patients received a fourth nivolumab dose near day 43, then surgery on days 50-56. Study-wide points: Each response group had just a few patients in TCR analyses. After neoadjuvant nivolumab, PBMC T cell clonality was significantly higher in non-responders than responders.

The time point: after neoadjuvant nivolumab, at surgical resection. The CDR3 is 17 amino acids. Germline CDR1 and CDR2: ENHRY and SYGVKD. With V trimmed by 10 bases and J by 6 bases, 19 bases remained unmatched. Produced via immunoSEQ multiplex PCR; TCRdb's table is partial and in-frame only. The data contain 55,000 to 80,000 clones, 80% to 90% of them seen just once; the ten biggest clones take up around 3%. This chain uses TRBV10-3 with TRBJ2-2, with 8 bases lining up with TRBD2. The sequence derives from a person between 40 and 80 years old with oral cavity squamous cell carcinoma. The sample in question was PBMCs, obtained after nivolumab (anti-PD-1) treatment. The CDR3 spells CATTGGGMRMVSGELFF. DNA for the CDR3: TGTGCCACCACGGGGGGGGGAATGCGTATGGTGTCCGGGGAGCTGTTTTTT.